This TCR beta chain was found in a study of cytomegalovirus exposure and HLA in healthy donors. Study as a whole: From donors who were HLA-typed, an early data release held 65 million to 85 million unique TCRs. Overall study findings and caveats: The study flagged approximately 180 TCR beta chains as cytomegalovirus-associated. Information on immune exposure was restricted to one variable (CMV serostatus). Three CMV-associated chains proved CMV antigen-specific in vitro.

V gave up 3 bases and J gave up 3 bases, with 12 bases separating them. Germline loops: CDR1 GTSNPN, CDR2 SVGIG (reference sequence). CDR3 size: 13 residues. As to this clone: What it recognizes is unknown.

Primers included in the PCR were 60 Vbeta and 13 Jbeta primers. Assay used: immunoSEQ multiplex PCR; TCRdb lists only in-frame clones, some missing. The repertoire consists of 150,000 to 200,000 clones, with 70% to 90% occurring once and the leading ten covering more than 1.5%. Sequencing used PBMCs. The gene calls are TRBV30 and TRBJ2-7; D is perhaps TRBD1 (6 bases). The clonotype originates from a woman in her late teens or twenties in good health and CMV-seronegative. The CDR3 loop reads CAWSPDRGYEQYF. The CDR3 DNA reads TGTGCCTGGAGCCCGGACAGAGGCTACGAGCAGTACTTC.